This T cell receptor beta chain was identified during a study of T cells after yellow fever vaccination. TCRdb re-called the 5' RACE reads with MiXCR, one entry per CDR3 protein. The sample lists some 73,000 distinct CDR3 sequences, roughly 7.7% occurring once. The length of the CDR3 is 16 residues. V shed 4 bases, J shed 2 bases, and the junction held 5 bases outside the gene matches. The germline gives CDR1 LNHDA, CDR2 SQIVND (reference sequence). Note on this clonotype: Its target is not known.

Study-level results: The CD4 and CD8 compartments had a small share of their clonotypes in common. The secondary response showed a weaker magnitude and a faster peak, day 5 versus 15. Repertoires obtained by FACS sorting could include abundant clonotypes that entered as contaminants from the bulk population.

Sample: CD8+ T cells sorted from PBMCs, taken on the day of the yellow fever booster vaccination. The clonotype was recovered from a man aged 30-40 years who received the YFV17D yellow fever vaccine. V usage is TRBV19 and J usage is TRBJ2-1, with 10 positions matching TRBD2. The CDR3 region is CASSSLAGVTYNEQFF. CDR3 DNA: TGTGCCAGTAGTAGTCTAGCGGGAGTAACCTACAATGAGCAGTTCTTC.